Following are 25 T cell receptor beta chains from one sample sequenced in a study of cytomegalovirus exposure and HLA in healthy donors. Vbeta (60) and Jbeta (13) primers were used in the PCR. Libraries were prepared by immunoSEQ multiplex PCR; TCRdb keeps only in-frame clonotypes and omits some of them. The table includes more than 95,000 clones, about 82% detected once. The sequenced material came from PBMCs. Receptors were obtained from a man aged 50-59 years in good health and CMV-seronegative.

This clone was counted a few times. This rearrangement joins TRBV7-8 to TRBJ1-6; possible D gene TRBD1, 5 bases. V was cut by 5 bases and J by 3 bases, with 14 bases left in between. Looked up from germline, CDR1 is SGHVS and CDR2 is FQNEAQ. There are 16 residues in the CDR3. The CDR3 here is CASSIGTGGYNSPLHF. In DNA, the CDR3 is TGTGCCAGCAGCATCGGAACAGGCGGCTATAATTCACCCCTCCACTTT.

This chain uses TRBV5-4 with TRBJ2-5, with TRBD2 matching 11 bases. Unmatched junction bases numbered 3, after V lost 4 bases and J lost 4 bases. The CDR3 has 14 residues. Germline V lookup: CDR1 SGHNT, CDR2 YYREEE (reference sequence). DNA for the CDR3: TGTGCCAGCAGCCCGGGGACTAGCGGAGAGACCCAGTACTTC. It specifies CASSPGTSGETQYF.

This chain's CDR3 is CASSVAPSGTNEKLFF. CDR3 in DNA: TGTGCCAGCAGCGTAGCCCCGTCGGGGACTAATGAAAAACTGTTTTTT. This chain uses TRBV9 with TRBJ1-4; D remains unclear. Germline V gene lookup returns CDR1 SGDLS and CDR2 YYNGEE. The CDR3 is 16 residues long. Between the trimmed V and J ends, which lost 0 bases and 2 bases, there was a span of 11 bases.

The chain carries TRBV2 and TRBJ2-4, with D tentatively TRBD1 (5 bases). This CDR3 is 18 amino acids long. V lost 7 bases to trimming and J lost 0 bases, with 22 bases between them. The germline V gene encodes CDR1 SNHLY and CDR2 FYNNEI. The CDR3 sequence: CASTQRGVQLLAKNIQYF. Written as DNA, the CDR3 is TGTGCCAGCACCCAAAGGGGCGTCCAGCTCTTAGCCAAAAACATTCAGTACTTC.

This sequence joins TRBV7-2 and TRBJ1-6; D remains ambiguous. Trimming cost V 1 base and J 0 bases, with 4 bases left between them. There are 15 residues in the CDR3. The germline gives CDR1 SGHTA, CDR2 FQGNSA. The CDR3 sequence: CASSLGSSYNSPLHF. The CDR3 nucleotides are TGTGCCAGCAGCTTAGGGAGCTCCTATAATTCACCCCTCCACTTT.

The CDR3, as DNA: TGTGCCAGCAGCCTCTGGGCCAGCGACAGGGCCCAGCCCCAGCATTTT. Translation: CASSLWASDRAQPQHF. V is TRBV5-5 and J is TRBJ1-5; 7 bases match TRBD1. Germline V gives CDR1 SGHKS, CDR2 YYEKEE (reference sequence). The CDR3 totals 16 residues. Germline trimming cut 4 bases from V and 7 bases from J; bases unmatched to any gene: 14.

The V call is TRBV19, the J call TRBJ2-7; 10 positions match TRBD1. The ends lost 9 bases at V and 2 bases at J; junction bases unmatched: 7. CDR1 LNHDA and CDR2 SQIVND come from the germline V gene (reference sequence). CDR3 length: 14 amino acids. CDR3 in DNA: TGTGCCAGCCAAGACGGGACAGGGGCCTACGAGCAGTACTTC. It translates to CASQDGTGAYEQYF.

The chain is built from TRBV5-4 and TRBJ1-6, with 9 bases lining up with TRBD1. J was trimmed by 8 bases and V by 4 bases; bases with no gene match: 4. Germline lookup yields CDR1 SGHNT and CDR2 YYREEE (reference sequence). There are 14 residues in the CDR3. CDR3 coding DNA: TGTGCCAGCAGCCTCCGGGACAGGGATTCACCCCTCCACTTT. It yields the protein CASSLRDRDSPLHF.

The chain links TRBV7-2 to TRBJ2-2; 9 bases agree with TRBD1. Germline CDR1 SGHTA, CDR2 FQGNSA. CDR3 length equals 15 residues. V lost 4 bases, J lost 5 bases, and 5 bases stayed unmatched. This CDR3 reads CASSSRTGETGELFF. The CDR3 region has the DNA TGTGCCAGCAGCTCAAGGACAGGGGAAACCGGGGAGCTGTTTTTT. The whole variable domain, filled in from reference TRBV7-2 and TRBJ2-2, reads GAGVSQSPSNKVTEKGKDVELRCDPISGHTALYWYRQSLGQGLEFLIYFQGNSAPDKSGLPSDRFSAERTGGSVSTLTIQRTQQEDSAVYLCASSSRTGETGELFFGEGSRLTVL.

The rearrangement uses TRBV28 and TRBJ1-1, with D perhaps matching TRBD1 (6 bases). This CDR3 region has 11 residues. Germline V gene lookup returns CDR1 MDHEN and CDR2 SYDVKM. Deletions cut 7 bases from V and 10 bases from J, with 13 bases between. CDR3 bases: TGTGCCAGCACCGCCAGGGGTATAGCTTTCTTT. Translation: CASTARGIAFF.

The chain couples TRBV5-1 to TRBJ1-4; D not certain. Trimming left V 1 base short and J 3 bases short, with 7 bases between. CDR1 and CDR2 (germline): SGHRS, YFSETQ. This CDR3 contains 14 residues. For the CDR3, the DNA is TGCGCCAGCAGCTTGTCACATCCTAATGAAAAACTGTTTTTT. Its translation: CASSLSHPNEKLFF.

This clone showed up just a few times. DNA for the CDR3: TGTGCCAGCAGTGATCCCCCCAGGGGGCTTGATGGCTACACCTTC. As protein: CASSDPPRGLDGYTF. This sequence joins TRBV2 and TRBJ1-2, with 8 bases matching TRBD1. The V segment lost 3 bases and the J segment 6 bases; nucleotides outside the gene matches: 9. The CDR3 covers 15 residues. CDR1 is SNHLY and CDR2 is FYNNEI in the germline V gene.

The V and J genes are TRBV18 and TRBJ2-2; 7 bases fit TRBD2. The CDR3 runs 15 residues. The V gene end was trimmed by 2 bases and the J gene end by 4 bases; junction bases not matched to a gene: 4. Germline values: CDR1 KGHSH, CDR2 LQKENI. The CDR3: CASSPAGELTGELFF. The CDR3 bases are TGTGCCAGCTCACCAGCGGGGGAGCTCACCGGGGAGCTGTTTTTT.

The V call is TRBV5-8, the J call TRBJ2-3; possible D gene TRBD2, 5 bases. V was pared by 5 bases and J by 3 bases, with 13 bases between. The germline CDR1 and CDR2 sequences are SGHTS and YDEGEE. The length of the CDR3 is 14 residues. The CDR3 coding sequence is TGTGCCAGCAGGGAGGAGGACTGGACAGATACGCAGTATTTT. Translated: CASREEDWTDTQYF.

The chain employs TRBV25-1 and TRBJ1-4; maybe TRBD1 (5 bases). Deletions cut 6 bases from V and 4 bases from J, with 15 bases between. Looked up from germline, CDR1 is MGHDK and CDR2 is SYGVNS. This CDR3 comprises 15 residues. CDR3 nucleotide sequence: TGTGCCAGCAGACCATCGACAGCCCATAATGAAAAACTGTTTTTT. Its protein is CASRPSTAHNEKLFF.

The DNA for the CDR3 is TGTGCCAGCAGCTTGCGGGGGGGGACGGAGACCCAGTACTTC. It translates to CASSLRGGTETQYF. This rearrangement joins TRBV5-4 to TRBJ2-5, with 8 bases aligning to TRBD2. There are 14 residues in the CDR3. V trimming: 1 base; J trimming: 5 bases; junction bases outside the gene matches: 4. Looked up from germline, CDR1 is SGHNT and CDR2 is YYREEE (reference sequence).

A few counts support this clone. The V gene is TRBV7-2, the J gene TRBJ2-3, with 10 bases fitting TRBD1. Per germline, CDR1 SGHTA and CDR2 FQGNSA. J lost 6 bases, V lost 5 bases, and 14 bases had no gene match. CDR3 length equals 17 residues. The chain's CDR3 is CASSPRGTGEGGDTQYF. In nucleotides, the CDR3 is TGTGCCAGCAGCCCTCGAGGGACAGGGGAAGGTGGGGATACGCAGTATTTT.

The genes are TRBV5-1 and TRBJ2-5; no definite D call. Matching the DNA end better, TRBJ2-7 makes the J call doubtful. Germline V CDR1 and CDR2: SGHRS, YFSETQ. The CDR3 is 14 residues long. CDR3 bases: TGCGCCAGCAGCTTGGGTCCGGACTCCTACGAGCAGTACTTC. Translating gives CASSLGPDSYEQYF.

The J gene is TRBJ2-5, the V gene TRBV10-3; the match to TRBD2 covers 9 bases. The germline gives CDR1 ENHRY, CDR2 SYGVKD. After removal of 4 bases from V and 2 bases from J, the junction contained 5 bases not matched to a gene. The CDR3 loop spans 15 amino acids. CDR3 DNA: TGTGCCATCAGTGCGGCTAGCGGGGCGCAAGAGACCCAGTACTTC. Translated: CAISAASGAQETQYF.

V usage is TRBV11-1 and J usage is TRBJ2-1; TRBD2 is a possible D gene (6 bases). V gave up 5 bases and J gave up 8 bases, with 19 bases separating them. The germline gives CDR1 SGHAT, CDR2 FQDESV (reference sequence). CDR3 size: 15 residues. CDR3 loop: CASSPGTWGEDEQFF. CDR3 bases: TGTGCCAGCAGCCCAGGGACGTGGGGGGAGGATGAGCAGTTCTTC.

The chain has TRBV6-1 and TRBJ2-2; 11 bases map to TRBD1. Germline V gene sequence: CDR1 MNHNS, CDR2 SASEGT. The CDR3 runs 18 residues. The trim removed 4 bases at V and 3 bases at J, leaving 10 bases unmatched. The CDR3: CASSAGTGGRVYTGELFF. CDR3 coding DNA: TGTGCCAGCAGTGCAGGGACAGGGGGGAGGGTATACACCGGGGAGCTGTTTTTT.

This CDR3 reads CATSATGGATIFHYNEQFF. The CDR3 DNA is TGTGCCACCAGCGCCACGGGGGGGGCTACCATATTCCACTACAATGAGCAGTTCTTC. The chain recombines TRBV15 with TRBJ2-1; 8 nucleotides agree with TRBD2. Germline-derived CDR1 and CDR2 are LNHNV and YYDKDF (reference sequence). Losses at the gene ends were 5 bases for V and 3 bases for J; bases not matched to a gene: 18. The CDR3 extends over 19 amino acids.

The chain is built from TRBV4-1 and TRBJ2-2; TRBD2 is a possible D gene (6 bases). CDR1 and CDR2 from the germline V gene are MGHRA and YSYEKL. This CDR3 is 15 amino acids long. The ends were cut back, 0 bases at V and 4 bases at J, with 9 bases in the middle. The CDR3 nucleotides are TGCGCCAGCAGCCAAGACGTCGGGGGCACCGGGGAGCTGTTTTTT. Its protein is CASSQDVGGTGELFF.

The CDR3 loop is CASSQGDSYNEQFF. Written as DNA, the CDR3 is TGCGCCAGCAGCCAAGGGGACTCCTACAATGAGCAGTTCTTC. The V and J genes are TRBV5-1 and TRBJ2-1; weak D call: TRBD1 (5 bases). This CDR3 has 14 amino acids. The germline CDR1 and CDR2 sequences are SGHRS and YFSETQ. Trimming took 4 bases from V and 0 from J, leaving 8 bases between them.

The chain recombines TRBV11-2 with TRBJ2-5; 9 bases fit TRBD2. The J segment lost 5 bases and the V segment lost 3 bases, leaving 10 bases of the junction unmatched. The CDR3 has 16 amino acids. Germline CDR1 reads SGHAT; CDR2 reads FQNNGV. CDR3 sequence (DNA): TGTGCCAGCAGCTTCTCGGCGGGGGGGTTGACGGAGACCCAGTACTTC. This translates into CASSFSAGGLTETQYF.